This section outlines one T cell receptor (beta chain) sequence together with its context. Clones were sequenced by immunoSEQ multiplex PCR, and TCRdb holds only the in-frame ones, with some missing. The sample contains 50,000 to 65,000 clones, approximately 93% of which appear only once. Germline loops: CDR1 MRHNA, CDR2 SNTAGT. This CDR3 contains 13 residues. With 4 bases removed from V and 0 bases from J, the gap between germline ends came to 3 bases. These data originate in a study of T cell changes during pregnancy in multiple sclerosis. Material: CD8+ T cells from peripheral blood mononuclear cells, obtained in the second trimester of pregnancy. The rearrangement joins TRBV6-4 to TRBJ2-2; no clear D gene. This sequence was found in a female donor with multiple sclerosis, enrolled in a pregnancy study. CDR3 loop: CASSAANTGELFF. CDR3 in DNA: TGTGCCAGCAGTGCCGCGAACACCGGGGAGCTGTTTTTT.